This T cell receptor (beta chain) was captured in a study of CD8+ T cells in alopecia areata. Study background: Tofacitinib administration to treated patients was oral, at 5 to 10 mg twice daily. The tofacitinib course ran for 6 to 18 months and was followed by 6 months off drug.

Germline V lookup: CDR1 SQVTM, CDR2 ANQGSEA. The CDR3 is 13 residues long. Trimming stripped 6 bases from V and 5 bases from J, with 16 bases between. As to treatment: oral pan-JAK inhibitor, 5-10 mg twice daily. Those with alopecia areata gave lesional scalp punch biopsies and peripheral blood. Extracted from the samples, RNA was reverse transcribed into cDNA to serve as the sequencing template. Sequencing used immunoSEQ multiplex PCR; TCRdb keeps in-frame clones, though not all of them. Here the sample spans under 350,000 clones, nearly 60% being singletons. The TCR was taken from a human donor with alopecia areata. The chain employs TRBV29-1 and TRBJ2-5; possible D gene TRBD1, 6 bases. This specimen consisted of CD4+ T cells sorted from blood, obtained at week 24, from a patient treated with tofacitinib. For the CDR3, the DNA is TGCAGCGTCTCTGTGGGGGCGCGGGAGACCCAGTACTTC. It yields the protein CSVSVGARETQYF.